One sample yielded the 17 T cell receptor beta chains listed below, sequenced in a study of cytomegalovirus exposure and HLA in healthy donors. Use of 60 Vbeta and 13 Jbeta primers characterized the PCR. Sequencing used immunoSEQ multiplex PCR; TCRdb keeps in-frame clones, though not all of them. The table includes over 150,000 clones, 77% detected once. The sample comprised PBMCs. These receptors all come from a man under 40 in good health and CMV-seropositive.

This clone was picked up a small number of times. The rearrangement joins TRBV4-3 to TRBJ1-2; 8 bases match TRBD1. J lost 3 bases, V lost 0 bases, and 9 bases had no gene match. The CDR3 contains 17 residues. Germline V gene sequence: CDR1 LGHNA, CDR2 YSLEER. The CDR3: CASSQDQLQGGYYGYTF. The CDR3 DNA reads as TGCGCCAGCAGCCAAGACCAATTACAGGGGGGATACTATGGCTACACCTTC.

The chain is built from TRBV28 and TRBJ1-5; maybe TRBD1 (6 bases). Germline CDR1 reads MDHEN; CDR2 reads SYDVKM. The CDR3 loop spans 14 amino acids. The V end was cut by 6 bases, the J end by 3 bases, with 12 bases between. CDR3 loop: CASSPGGHNQPQHF. Written as DNA, the CDR3 is TGTGCCAGCAGCCCCGGGGGGCACAATCAGCCCCAGCATTTT.

This clone was seen a few times. The chain carries TRBV7-9 and TRBJ1-6, with 8 nucleotides matching TRBD1. This CDR3 region has 16 residues. Germline V gene lookup returns CDR1 SEHNR and CDR2 FQNEAQ (reference sequence). V shed 1 base and J 10 bases; nucleotides not matched to a gene: 9. The CDR3: CASSLGQGILASPLHF. In DNA, the CDR3 is TGTGCCAGCAGCTTAGGACAGGGGATCTTAGCATCACCCCTCCACTTT.

V and J are TRBV2 and TRBJ2-7, with D uncertain. The CDR3 has 14 residues. V was cut by 6 bases and J by 3 bases, with 15 bases left in between. From germline, CDR1 is SNHLY and CDR2 FYNNEI. Here the CDR3 DNA reads TGTGCCAGCAGACGACCCGAGGAGTACTACGAGCAGTACTTC. It codes for CASRRPEEYYEQYF.

This chain connects TRBV28 to TRBJ1-5; TRBD1 might be the D (5 bases). CDR3 length equals 16 residues. The V gene's germline CDR1 is MDHEN and CDR2 SYDVKM. V was cut by 9 bases and J by 0 bases, with 18 bases left in between. In DNA, the CDR3 is TGTGCCAGTTGTCCCCAGGGCTGGTATAGCAATCAGCCCCAGCATTTT. Amino acids: CASCPQGWYSNQPQHF.

The rearrangement uses TRBV29-1 and TRBJ2-2, with 12 nucleotides matching TRBD2. V lost 6 bases to trimming and J lost 6 bases; unmatched junction nucleotides: 8. The CDR3 is 15 residues long. Germline CDR1 is SQVTM and CDR2 is ANQGSEA. The CDR3 sequence is CSVMTSGGPAGELFF. CDR3 coding DNA: TGCAGCGTCATGACTAGCGGGGGACCGGCCGGGGAGCTGTTTTTT.

This chain connects TRBV4-2 to TRBJ2-7, with 9 bases lining up with TRBD1. This CDR3 comprises 16 residues. After removal of 6 bases from V and 0 bases from J, the junction contained 9 bases not matched to a gene. Germline CDR1 is LGHNA and CDR2 is YNFKEQ. The CDR3 reads CASRLQGQGCSYEQYF. CDR3 bases: TGTGCCAGCAGACTACAGGGACAGGGATGCTCCTACGAGCAGTACTTC.

This clone showed up just once. This rearrangement joins TRBV4-2 to TRBJ1-6; D is possibly TRBD1 (5 bases). V was cut by 1 base and J by 8 bases, with 6 bases left in between. The CDR3 contains 13 residues. The germline V gene has CDR1 LGHNA and CDR2 YNFKEQ. As DNA, the CDR3 is TGTGCCAGCAGCCAAGGGGGGGATTCACCCCTCCACTTT. Its translation is CASSQGGDSPLHF.

The chain employs TRBV11-1 and TRBJ2-1; D possibly corresponds to TRBD1 (6 bases). This CDR3 spans 15 amino acids. The germline CDR1 and CDR2 sequences are SGHAT and FQDESV (reference sequence). Trimming cost V 5 bases and J 7 bases, with 18 bases left between them. The CDR3 DNA reads TGTGCCAGCAGCCCACTATACAGGGTAAGGAATGAGCAGTTCTTC. Translating gives CASSPLYRVRNEQFF.

The V and J genes are TRBV5-6 and TRBJ2-5, with 9 bases matching TRBD1. The CDR3 runs to 16 residues. Looked up from germline, CDR1 is SGHDT and CDR2 is YYEEEE. J lost 2 bases, V lost 3 bases, and 8 bases had no gene match. In DNA, the CDR3 is TGTGCCAGCAGCTCGTTCCGGGACAGGGAACAAGAGACCCAGTACTTC. Translating it yields CASSSFRDREQETQYF.

This clone was detected a few times. V usage is TRBV5-1 and J usage is TRBJ1-5; no clear D. The length of the CDR3 is 13 residues. Germline values: CDR1 SGHRS, CDR2 YFSETQ. V was shortened by 2 bases and J by 4 bases, with 7 bases between the two germline ends. The CDR3 coding sequence is TGCGCCAGCAGCTTTGAGGGTAATCAGCCCCAGCATTTT. Residues: CASSFEGNQPQHF.

The chain joins TRBV10-3 to TRBJ2-3; 10 positions match TRBD1. The V and J ends lost 6 bases and 1 base, in that order; junction bases with no gene match: 1. Germline loops: CDR1 ENHRY, CDR2 SYGVKD. The CDR3 has 14 residues. CDR3 bases: TGTGCCATCAGAGGGACAGGGGGCACAGATACGCAGTATTTT. This gives the protein CAIRGTGGTDTQYF.

This sequence joins TRBV27 and TRBJ1-2; 9 bases map to TRBD1. The V gene end was trimmed by 5 bases and the J gene end by 5 bases; junction bases not matched to a gene: 9. The CDR3 runs 15 residues. The germline gives CDR1 MNHEY, CDR2 SMNVEV (reference sequence). CDR3 region: CASSRAGQGQYGYTF. The CDR3 region has the DNA TGTGCCAGCAGTCGCGCGGGACAGGGCCAATATGGCTACACCTTC.

J is TRBJ1-5 and V is TRBV7-3, with TRBD1 as a possible D gene (6 bases). This CDR3 has 15 residues. CDR1 SGHTA and CDR2 FQGTGA come from the germline V gene. The V gene lost 3 bases and the J gene lost 3 bases, with 12 bases spanning the gap. CDR3 nucleotides: TGTGCCAGCAGCTTCCAACAGGGTCCCAATCAGCCCCAGCATTTT. The encoded protein is CASSFQQGPNQPQHF.

The J gene is TRBJ1-6, the V gene TRBV28, with 9 nucleotides matching TRBD1. The CDR3 has 20 amino acids. The germline CDR1 and CDR2 sequences are MDHEN and SYDVKM. Germline trimming cut 3 bases from V and 10 bases from J; bases unmatched to any gene: 22. CDR3 amino acids: CASSLVPIPTTGGSNSPLHF. CDR3 nucleotides: TGTGCCAGCAGTTTGGTACCCATACCAACCACAGGGGGCTCAAACTCACCCCTCCACTTT. Looking up the rest from reference TRBV28 and TRBJ1-6 gives the full variable domain: DVKVTQSSRYLVKRTGEKVFLECVQDMDHENMFWYRQDPGLGLRLIYFSYDVKMKEKGDIPEGYSVSREKKERFSLILESASTNQTSMYLCASSLVPIPTTGGSNSPLHFGNGTRLTVT.

V is TRBV2 and J is TRBJ2-7; no definite D call. CDR1 is SNHLY, CDR2 FYNNEI, per germline. This CDR3 spans 13 amino acids. Trimming took off 4 bases at V and 6 bases at J, with 13 bases between the two ends. As DNA, the CDR3 is TGTGCCAGCAGTGGTCGGCAGGTGGGCGAGCAGTACTTC. It encodes CASSGRQVGEQYF. Full variable domain (rest looked up from reference TRBV2 and TRBJ2-7): EPEVTQTPSHQVTQMGQEVILRCVPISNHLYFYWYRQILGQKVEFLVSFYNNEISEKSEIFDDQFSVERPDGSNFTLKIRSTKLEDSAMYFCASSGRQVGEQYFGPGTRLTVT.

Only a few counts were recorded for this clone. The CDR3 region is CSAVPGQGQYF. CDR3 coding DNA: TGCAGTGCCGTACCGGGACAGGGGCAGTACTTC. The V call is TRBV20-1, the J call TRBJ2-7; 9 bases are shared with TRBD1. V shed 6 bases, J shed 9 bases, and the junction held 6 bases outside the gene matches. The CDR3 runs 11 residues. Germline V gene data show CDR1 as DFQATT and CDR2 as SNEGSKA (reference sequence).